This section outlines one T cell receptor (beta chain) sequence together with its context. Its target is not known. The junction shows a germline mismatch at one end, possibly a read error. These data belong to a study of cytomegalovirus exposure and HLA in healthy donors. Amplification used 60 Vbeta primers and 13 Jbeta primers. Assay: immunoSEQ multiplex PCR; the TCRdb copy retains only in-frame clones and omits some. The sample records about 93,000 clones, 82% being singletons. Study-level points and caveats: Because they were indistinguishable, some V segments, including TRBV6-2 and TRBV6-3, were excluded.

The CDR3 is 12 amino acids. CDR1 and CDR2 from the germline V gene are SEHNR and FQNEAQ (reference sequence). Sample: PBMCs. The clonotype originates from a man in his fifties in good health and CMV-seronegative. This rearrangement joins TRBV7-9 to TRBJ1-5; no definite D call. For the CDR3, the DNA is TGTTCCAGCAGCTACGGGAATCAGCCCCAGCATTTT. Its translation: CSSSYGNQPQHF. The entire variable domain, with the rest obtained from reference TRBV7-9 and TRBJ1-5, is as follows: DTGVSQNPRHKITKRGQNVTFRCDPISEHNRLYWYRQTLGQGPEFLTYFQNEAQLEKSRLLSDRFSAERPKGSFSTLEIQRTEQGDSAMYLCSSSYGNQPQHFGDGTRLSIL.